Each of the 30 T cell receptor beta chains below was sequenced from the same sample in a study of blood T cell repertoires in COVID-19. The table came from immunoSEQ multiplex PCR; TCRdb's copy has only in-frame clones and leaves some out. The data show about 210,000 clones, about 90% seen once. The sample was peripheral blood. All receptors derive from a man between 25 and 39 years old with acute or convalescent COVID-19.

This chain uses TRBV6-6 with TRBJ1-3; no reliable D call. The CDR3 extends over 13 amino acids. Trimming took 8 bases from V and 0 from J, leaving 8 bases between them. The germline gives CDR1 MNHNY, CDR2 SVGAGI (reference sequence). Here the CDR3 DNA reads TGTGCCAGCGAGGAACCCTCTGGAAACACCATATATTTT. Translation: CASEEPSGNTIYF.

The chain carries TRBV6-5 and TRBJ1-5; 7 positions agree with TRBD1. Germline V lookup: CDR1 MNHEY, CDR2 SVGAGI. V lost 6 bases to trimming and J lost 2 bases; unmatched junction nucleotides: 4. The length of the CDR3 is 14 residues. The CDR3 protein is CASSYDRGNQPQHF. The DNA of the CDR3 is TGTGCCAGCAGCTATGACAGGGGCAATCAGCCCCAGCATTTT.

This chain uses TRBV30 with TRBJ1-4; no firm D call. The CDR3 spans 14 residues. Germline lookup yields CDR1 GTSNPN and CDR2 SVGIG (reference sequence). Trimming stripped 2 bases from V and 5 bases from J, with 12 bases between. This chain's CDR3 is CAWSLGGLNEKLFF. The DNA of the CDR3 is TGTGCCTGGAGTCTGGGCGGACTGAATGAAAAACTGTTTTTT.

This clone was detected once. The rearrangement joins TRBV7-2 to TRBJ1-1; no clear D. Germline V CDR1 and CDR2: SGHTA, FQGNSA. The CDR3 totals 15 residues. Trimming took 1 base from V and 8 from J, leaving 17 bases between them. The CDR3: CASSLGYHISSEAFF. The DNA for the CDR3 is TGTGCCAGCAGCTTAGGGTACCATATTAGCAGCGAAGCTTTCTTT.

The rearrangement joins TRBV5-1 to TRBJ2-3; tentatively, D is TRBD2 (5 bases). The V end was cut by 0 bases, the J end by 2 bases, with 7 bases between. CDR1 is SGHRS and CDR2 is YFSETQ in the germline V gene. CDR3 length: 14 amino acids. The CDR3, as DNA: TGCGCCAGCAGCTTGGGGGGAGCCACAGATACGCAGTATTTT. This encodes CASSLGGATDTQYF.

CDR3 sequence reads: CASSQDRLSDAYGYTF. The CDR3 coding sequence is TGCGCCAGCAGCCAAGATCGCCTCAGCGACGCCTATGGCTACACCTTC. V usage is TRBV4-1 and J usage is TRBJ1-2, with unresolved D. The V and J ends lost 0 bases and 4 bases respectively, with 15 bases between them. The CDR3 sequence is 16 residues long. Germline CDR1 reads MGHRA; CDR2 reads YSYEKL.

The gene calls are TRBV10-1 and TRBJ2-3; TRBD2 matches 13 bases. The germline V gene encodes CDR1 WNHNN and CDR2 SYGVQD (reference sequence). The CDR3 sequence is 16 residues long. With 2 bases clipped from V and 7 bases from J, the junction kept 6 bases outside the gene matches. CDR3 region: CASSEPGLAGPNTQYF. The CDR3, as DNA: TGCGCCAGCAGTGAGCCGGGACTAGCGGGGCCGAATACGCAGTATTTT.

The chain is built from TRBV6-5 and TRBJ2-2, with 7 bases matching TRBD2. The V gene end was trimmed by 8 bases and the J gene end by 7 bases; junction bases not matched to a gene: 4. The CDR3 loop spans 12 amino acids. Germline CDR1 is MNHEY and CDR2 is SVGAGI. The CDR3 spells CASWEGFGELFF. The CDR3, as DNA: TGTGCCAGCTGGGAGGGGTTCGGGGAGCTGTTTTTT.

The rearrangement links TRBV7-2 to TRBJ1-3, with 7 bases fitting TRBD1. This CDR3 has 17 amino acids. The V gene's germline CDR1 is SGHTA and CDR2 FQGNSA. With 5 bases clipped from V and 0 bases from J, the junction kept 10 bases outside the gene matches. CDR3 sequence: CASSPLRQGGSGNTIYF. CDR3 DNA sequence: TGTGCCAGCAGCCCTCTCCGACAGGGTGGCTCTGGAAACACCATATATTTT.

This chain connects TRBV2 to TRBJ1-2, with unresolved D. This CDR3 has 12 amino acids. CDR1 SNHLY and CDR2 FYNNEI come from the germline V gene. The V end was cut by 2 bases, the J end by 4 bases, with 5 bases between. The CDR3 region is CASSELAYGYTF. The CDR3 DNA reads TGTGCCAGCAGTGAATTGGCCTATGGCTACACCTTC.

This chain joins TRBV2 and TRBJ2-1, with a possible D match to TRBD1 (5 bases). The CDR3 loop spans 13 amino acids. V dropped 3 bases and J dropped 6 bases, with 9 bases sitting between them. Germline V gene sequence: CDR1 SNHLY, CDR2 FYNNEI. The CDR3 nucleotides are TGTGCCAGCAGTGATGTGGGGCTCAATGAGCAGTTCTTC. Translation gives CASSDVGLNEQFF.

The chain is built from TRBV30 and TRBJ1-6, with 7 bases identical to TRBD1. The V segment lost 8 bases and the J segment 6 bases; nucleotides outside the gene matches: 13. From germline, CDR1 is GTSNPN and CDR2 SVGIG (reference sequence). CDR3 length equals 15 residues. The CDR3 DNA is TGTGCCGTAGAACAACAGGGGTTCCGTAATTCACCCCTCCACTTT. Amino acids: CAVEQQGFRNSPLHF.

This chain connects TRBV18 to TRBJ1-2; possibly TRBD1 for D (6 bases). V was cut by 3 bases and J by 4 bases, with 15 bases left in between. CDR3 size: 15 residues. CDR1 KGHSH and CDR2 LQKENI come from the germline V gene. CDR3 protein: CASSPSNTGTYGYTF. CDR3 nucleotide sequence: TGTGCCAGCTCACCGTCGAACACAGGGACCTATGGCTACACCTTC. The whole variable domain, filled in from reference TRBV18 and TRBJ1-2, reads NAGVMQNPRHLVRRRGQEARLRCSPMKGHSHVYWYRQLPEEGLKFMVYLQKENIIDESGMPKERFSAEFPKEGPSILRIQQVVRGDSAAYFCASSPSNTGTYGYTFGSGTRLTVV.

The rearrangement links TRBV5-1 to TRBJ1-3; D gene ambiguous. V lost 0 bases to trimming and J lost 0 bases, with 7 bases between them. The CDR3 loop spans 15 amino acids. CDR1 is SGHRS and CDR2 is YFSETQ in the germline V gene. In DNA, the CDR3 is TGCGCCAGCAGCTTGGATACAGTCTCTGGAAACACCATATATTTT. This codes for CASSLDTVSGNTIYF.

The genes are TRBV6-2 or TRBV6-3 and TRBJ2-2, with 7 bases that match TRBD2. The CDR3 runs to 17 residues. After removal of 5 bases from V and 3 bases from J, the junction contained 12 bases not matched to a gene. CDR1 is MNHEY and CDR2 is SVGEGT in the germline V gene. CDR3 DNA sequence: TGTGCCAGCAGTCCCATTAGCGGGCGGGGCGACACCGGGGAGCTGTTTTTT. Its translation is CASSPISGRGDTGELFF.

This sequence joins TRBV9 and TRBJ1-6; 11 nucleotides match TRBD1. Germline assignment: CDR1 SGDLS and CDR2 YYNGEE. The CDR3 consists of 16 residues. V shed 3 bases, J shed 10 bases, and the junction held 9 bases outside the gene matches. Here the CDR3 reads CASSDYRTGGLSPLHF. In DNA form, the CDR3 reads TGTGCCAGCAGCGATTACAGGACAGGGGGCCTATCACCCCTCCACTTT.

The chain recombines TRBV29-1 with TRBJ1-5; D call uncertain. The CDR3 runs to 12 residues. The ends were cut back, 6 bases at V and 0 bases at J, with 6 bases in the middle. The V gene's germline CDR1 is SQVTM and CDR2 ANQGSEA. CDR3 sequence reads: CSVSYSNQPQHF. CDR3 bases: TGCAGCGTCAGTTATAGCAATCAGCCCCAGCATTTT.

The V call is TRBV27, the J call TRBJ2-1; 13 nucleotides match TRBD2. The trim removed 4 bases at V and 7 bases at J, leaving 4 bases unmatched. The CDR3 is made up of 15 amino acids. In germline, CDR1 is MNHEY, CDR2 SMNVEV (reference sequence). CDR3 sequence: CASSSGLAGANEQFF. As DNA, the CDR3 is TGTGCCAGCAGTTCCGGACTAGCGGGGGCTAATGAGCAGTTCTTC.

CDR3 loop: CASSPTSGRYNEQFF. For the CDR3, the DNA is TGCGCCAGCAGCCCGACTAGCGGGAGGTACAATGAGCAGTTCTTC. The rearrangement links TRBV5-1 to TRBJ2-1; 13 nucleotides agree with TRBD2. The CDR3 spans 15 residues. With V trimmed by 4 bases and J by 4 bases, 2 bases remained unmatched. Germline V CDR1 and CDR2: SGHRS, YFSETQ.

This clone showed up just once. This chain joins TRBV11-2 and TRBJ1-3; 7 nucleotides align to TRBD1. This CDR3 is built from 15 residues. The V and J ends lost 1 base and 1 base, in that order; junction bases with no gene match: 1. Looked up from germline, CDR1 is SGHAT and CDR2 is FQNNGV. The DNA of the CDR3 is TGTGCCAGCAGCTTAGGCAGGGGGTCTGGAAACACCATATATTTT. Its protein is CASSLGRGSGNTIYF.

This sequence joins TRBV5-8 and TRBJ1-5, with D possibly matching TRBD1 (5 bases). This CDR3 spans 13 amino acids. Germline CDR1 and CDR2: SGHTS and YDEGEE. V lost 5 bases, J lost 5 bases, and 11 bases lay in between. CDR3 in DNA: TGTGCCAGCAGGTCGGGGGGGGATCAGCCCCAGCATTTT. Translation gives CASRSGGDQPQHF.

This rearrangement joins TRBV7-9 to TRBJ2-7; D is perhaps TRBD1 (5 bases). Germline CDR1 SEHNR, CDR2 FQNEAQ (reference sequence). This CDR3 is 14 amino acids long. The V and J ends lost 2 bases and 4 bases respectively, with 12 bases between them. The CDR3, as DNA: TGTGCCAGCAGCTTAATGGGGCCGGTGTACGAGCAGTACTTC. Translating gives CASSLMGPVYEQYF.

The gene calls are TRBV9 and TRBJ1-3; D might be TRBD1 (6 bases). The CDR3 loop spans 16 amino acids. Germline CDR1 SGDLS, CDR2 YYNGEE. The V end was cut by 4 bases, the J end by 0 bases, with 14 bases between. This CDR3 reads CASSPRGASSGNTIYF. The DNA of the CDR3 is TGTGCCAGCAGCCCCCGGGGGGCAAGCTCTGGAAACACCATATATTTT.

The V gene is TRBV18, the J gene TRBJ1-1; 8 bases are shared with TRBD1. The CDR3 runs to 19 residues. Germline lookup yields CDR1 KGHSH and CDR2 LQKENI. V shed 2 bases, J shed 0 bases, and the junction held 14 bases outside the gene matches. The CDR3 DNA sequence: TGTGCCAGCTCACCAGCTAAATTTCGGGACAGGTCGTTGAACACTGAAGCTTTCTTT. This gives the protein CASSPAKFRDRSLNTEAFF.

V gene TRBV7-6 combines with J gene TRBJ2-1, with 7 bases matching TRBD2. The V gene end was trimmed by 5 bases and the J gene end by 5 bases; junction bases not matched to a gene: 15. Germline V gene sequence: CDR1 SGHVS, CDR2 FNYEAQ. This CDR3 has 17 amino acids. The CDR3 sequence is CASSPKSGGGSDNEQFF. The CDR3 DNA reads as TGTGCCAGCAGCCCAAAATCCGGGGGAGGGTCGGACAATGAGCAGTTCTTC.

Here the CDR3 reads CARGSRCRSAYEQYF. The CDR3 DNA sequence: TGTGCCAGGGGGAGCAGGTGCAGGTCAGCCTACGAGCAGTACTTC. This chain links TRBV28 with TRBJ2-7; D is possibly TRBD2 (5 bases). CDR1 and CDR2 (germline): MDHEN, SYDVKM. CDR3 length equals 15 residues. The ends were cut back, 9 bases at V and 2 bases at J, with 20 bases in the middle. The complete variable domain, with remaining parts taken from reference TRBV28 and TRBJ2-7, reads DVKVTQSSRYLVKRTGEKVFLECVQDMDHENMFWYRQDPGLGLRLIYFSYDVKMKEKGDIPEGYSVSREKKERFSLILESASTNQTSMYLCARGSRCRSAYEQYFGPGTRLTVT.

V is TRBV6-4 and J is TRBJ1-5; 7 bases map to TRBD1. This CDR3 is built from 13 residues. The V gene's germline CDR1 is MRHNA and CDR2 SNTAGT. V gave up 2 bases and J gave up 10 bases; unmatched junction bases: 5. In nucleotides, the CDR3 is TGTGCCAGCAGTGACCGGACAGGTCGTCCCCAGCATTTT. Translated: CASSDRTGRPQHF.

The rearrangement joins TRBV3-1 (or the pseudogene TRBV3-2) to TRBJ2-5; possibly TRBD2 for D (6 bases). The CDR3 is made up of 14 amino acids. Trimming took off 4 bases at V and 1 base at J, with 10 bases between the two ends. Germline-derived CDR1 and CDR2 are LGHDT and YNNKEL (reference sequence). The CDR3 region has the DNA TGTGCCAGCAGCCGGGGACTTCTCCAAGAGACCCAGTACTTC. It translates to CASSRGLLQETQYF.

The rearrangement uses TRBV28 and TRBJ2-7, with a weak D call TRBD1 (6 bases). With 6 bases removed from V and 3 bases from J, the gap between germline ends came to 21 bases. Germline V CDR1 and CDR2: MDHEN, SYDVKM. This CDR3 region has 16 residues. CDR3 nucleotide sequence: TGTGCCAGCAGATCCCCTCGGACAGTCAACTACTACGAGCAGTACTTC. Encoded protein: CASRSPRTVNYYEQYF.

The chain links TRBV29-1 to TRBJ2-3, with 11 bases that match TRBD2. Germline V gene lookup returns CDR1 SQVTM and CDR2 ANQGSEA. The CDR3 spans 17 residues. J lost 4 bases, V lost 3 bases, and 12 bases had no gene match. In DNA form, the CDR3 reads TGCAGCGTTGATTCGGGACTAGCGGTGCAGAAAGCAGATACGCAGTATTTT. It translates to CSVDSGLAVQKADTQYF.